This T cell receptor beta chain is from a study of early T cells in non-severe SARS-CoV-2 infection. V dropped 6 bases and J dropped 6 bases, with 17 bases sitting between them. The length of the CDR3 is 14 residues. The V gene's germline CDR1 is MNHNY and CDR2 SVGAGI (reference sequence). Unique molecular identifiers tagged individual cDNA molecules. One entry per CDR3 protein results from TCRdb running MiXCR on the 5' RACE reads. The repertoire has approximately 60,000 distinct CDR3 sequences, 10% to 15% of them found once; the top ten carry 2.5% to 3%. This rearrangement joins TRBV6-6 to TRBJ1-2, with D tentatively TRBD1 (5 bases). Sequencing input: whole blood. The sequence was obtained from an adult who was a healthcare worker with PCR-confirmed SARS-CoV-2 infection or an uninfected control (not recorded which). Here the CDR3 reads CASSYLIRDDGYTF. CDR3 DNA: TGTGCCAGCAGCTATTTAATCAGGGATGATGGCTACACCTTC.